This T cell receptor (beta chain) came from a study of CD8 T cells in Susac syndrome (dated by TCRdb to the late 2010s). For the wider study: Among the Susac syndrome patients who were sequenced, clinically active disease was present in about 6 and clinical remission was observed in fewer than 10. At the time of blood withdrawal, Susac syndrome patients were either therapy-naive, taking corticosteroids (with some also receiving IVIg), or on IVIg alone. Whether CD8+ T cell activation and differentiation in Susac syndrome was antigen driven was tested using repertoire sequencing.

Comments on this clonotype: Its antigen has not been determined. No base qualities exist here, and no much larger clone lies one base off it.

General findings and caveats noted by the study authors: The study acknowledged that relatively few individuals were included in the TCR sequencing and HLA analysis. The CD4+ T cell repertoire of patients with Susac syndrome showed no detectable clonal expansion.

The CDR3, from cysteine to phenylalanine, totals 14 residues. The entry retains the CDR3 DNA only, 42 bases that are in frame from base 1. CDR1 and CDR2 are read off the germline V gene as SGHRS and YFSETQ. Trimming costs V 3 bases and J 8 bases, and their ends lie 17 bases apart. RNA was extracted using the RNeasy kit, and roughly 0.5 to 1 ug of the RNA was reverse transcribed with random hexamers. TCR beta CDR3 regions were amplified with the immunoSEQ multiplex PCR assay covering 54 Vbeta and 13 Jbeta segments. Bias from PCR amplification was corrected by using a synthetic template baseline for primer optimization and for computational correction. Under the source paper's analysis protocol: Only productive sequences were kept, with reads annotated to V, D and J genes according to IMGT and analyzed in immunoSEQ Analyzer. To calculate clonality, Shannon entropy was normalized by log2 of the number of productive unique sequences and then subtracted from one. For each patient and control, public and private clones were evaluated among the 100 most prevalent clones. Susac-specific clones were defined as absent from healthy and MS cohorts, around 970 published viral clones and other ImmuneACCESS disease sequences. The public reads were reprocessed in TCRdb via fastp at Q25 and MiXCR, keeping in-frame beta chains. Every distinct CDR3 protein forms one entry, paired with its most common genes and DNA. These V and J calls originate from TCRdb's pipeline instead of the authors' own analysis. The sample table shows approximately 180,000 distinct CDR3 sequences, and roughly 94% are seen once. The leading ten clones occupy 0.09% to 0.1% of the sample.

Peripheral blood CD8+ and CD4+ T cells from healthy donors, Susac syndrome patients and multiple sclerosis patients were profiled using high-throughput TCR beta sequencing. Recently defined diagnostic criteria for definite or probable disease were met by the Susac syndrome patients. CD8+ TEMRA cells were enriched by FACS, while bulk CD8+ and CD4+ T cells were purified by magnetic negative isolation. Blood was drawn into EDTA tubes, processed within 24 hours, and PBMCs were isolated by density gradient centrifugation. PBMCs destined for TCR sequencing were cryopreserved in liquid nitrogen and later thawed in a 37 °C water bath. Purity of sorted or isolated CD4+, CD8+ and CD8+ TEMRA cells was at least 90%.

The source is a human donor with Susac syndrome. The chain employs TRBV5-1 and TRBJ1-2, with TRBD1 as a weak D call on 5 bases. The specimen sequenced was CD4+ T cells from PBMCs. The DNA sequence follows: TGCGCCAGCAGCTACCTCGTAGGGGCTGGCGGCTACACCTTC. Its translation is CASSYLVGAGGYTF.